The 9 T cell receptor beta chains listed next were all sequenced from one sample in a study of cytomegalovirus exposure and HLA in healthy donors. A multiplex PCR was run with 60 Vbeta primers and 13 Jbeta primers. Produced via immunoSEQ multiplex PCR; TCRdb's table is partial and in-frame only. The repertoire holds about 180,000 clones, approximately 72% seen once, with under 2.5% in the top ten. The specimen was PBMCs. These receptor sequences come from a human donor in good health.

The gene calls are TRBV18 and TRBJ2-5; possibly TRBD1 for D (5 bases). Germline CDR1 is KGHSH and CDR2 is LQKENI. This CDR3 spans 13 amino acids. The ends were cut back, 4 bases at V and 5 bases at J, with 11 bases in the middle. The CDR3 sequence: CASSRDSSETQYF. CDR3 coding DNA: TGTGCCAGCTCACGAGACAGCTCGGAGACCCAGTACTTC.

The J gene is TRBJ1-1, the V gene TRBV15; the D is unclear. In germline, CDR1 is LNHNV, CDR2 YYDKDF (reference sequence). The V end was cut by 0 bases, the J end by 0 bases, with 17 bases between. The CDR3 loop spans 18 amino acids. In DNA, the CDR3 is TGTGCCACCAGCAGAGATATCGATGCAGGCTACATGAACACTGAAGCTTTCTTT. Translated, it gives CATSRDIDAGYMNTEAFF.

The chain links TRBV7-6 to TRBJ1-1; 7 bases fit TRBD1. V gave up 1 base and J gave up 1 base; unmatched junction bases: 6. Germline V gene sequence: CDR1 SGHVS, CDR2 FNYEAQ. The CDR3 is 16 residues long. CDR3 coding DNA: TGTGCCAGCAGCTTAGTGGGCAGGGGGACGAACACTGAAGCTTTCTTT. It yields the protein CASSLVGRGTNTEAFF.

The V gene is TRBV15, the J gene TRBJ2-7; maybe TRBD1 (6 bases). The CDR3 consists of 13 residues. V lost 2 bases and J lost 6, with 11 bases in between. The germline V gene encodes CDR1 LNHNV and CDR2 YYDKDF (reference sequence). The CDR3 DNA reads TGTGCCACCAGCAGAAAAACAGGGTTCGAGCAGTACTTC. This gives the protein CATSRKTGFEQYF. The full variable domain, rest sourced from reference TRBV15 and TRBJ2-7, is DAMVIQNPRYQVTQFGKPVTLSCSQTLNHNVMYWYQQKSSQAPKLLFHYYDKDFNNEADTPDNFQSRRPNTSFCFLDIRSPGLGDTAMYLCATSRKTGFEQYFGPGTRLTVT.

J is TRBJ2-2 and V is TRBV5-1; 9 positions match TRBD1. The length of the CDR3 is 16 residues. Germline V CDR1 and CDR2: SGHRS, YFSETQ. J gave up 4 bases and V 0 bases, and 4 bases lay outside the gene matches. For the CDR3, the DNA is TGCGCCAGCAGCTTGGCACAGGGGGCGTCCACCGGGGAGCTGTTTTTT. It codes for CASSLAQGASTGELFF.

In this sample, this clone turned up a few times. The gene calls are TRBV30 and TRBJ1-1; TRBD1 matches 7 bases. Trimming removed 5 bases from V and 0 bases from J; junction bases left unmatched: 0. The length of the CDR3 is 12 residues. Germline loops: CDR1 GTSNPN, CDR2 SVGIG (reference sequence). The CDR3 is CAWGQVNTEAFF. DNA of the CDR3: TGTGCCTGGGGACAGGTGAACACTGAAGCTTTCTTT.

The rearrangement joins TRBV5-1 to TRBJ1-5; D gene unclear. CDR1 and CDR2 from the germline V gene are SGHRS and YFSETQ. The CDR3 runs to 14 residues. Trimming removed 0 bases at V and 3 bases at J, with 7 bases between. CDR3 in amino acids: CASSLGANNQPQHF. CDR3 DNA sequence: TGCGCCAGCAGCTTGGGCGCAAACAATCAGCCCCAGCATTTT.

The chain combines TRBV7-9 with TRBJ2-7; 11 nucleotides line up with TRBD1. The CDR3 has 14 residues. Germline V gene lookup returns CDR1 SEHNR and CDR2 FQNEAQ (reference sequence). V was clipped by 9 bases and J by 7 bases; unmatched bases: 11. The CDR3 loop is CASGRGQGGQEQYF. The CDR3 DNA follows: TGTGCCAGTGGAAGGGGACAGGGGGGCCAGGAGCAGTACTTC.

CDR3 nucleotides: TGCGCCAGCAGCCCAGGTGGCGCCCCAAAAGAGACCCAGTACTTC. Protein product: CASSPGGAPKETQYF. The chain carries TRBV5-1 and TRBJ2-5; no clear D gene. This CDR3 is built from 15 residues. Trimming shortened V by 4 bases and J by 3 bases, and 16 bases separated the two germline ends. Germline assignment: CDR1 SGHRS and CDR2 YFSETQ. Together with reference TRBV5-1 and TRBJ2-5, the CDR3 gives the full variable domain: KAGVTQTPRYLIKTRGQQVTLSCSPISGHRSVSWYQQTPGQGLQFLFEYFSETQRNKGNFPGRFSGRQFSNSRSEMNVSTLELGDSALYLCASSPGGAPKETQYFGPGTRLLVL.